This passage covers 2 T cell receptor beta chains from one sample sequenced in a study of blood T cell repertoires in COVID-19. Measured with immunoSEQ multiplex PCR; TCRdb has only the in-frame clones, and not every one. This sample has about 320,000 clones, with around nine tenths found just once. Sequencing was performed on PBMCs or T cells enriched from blood (not recorded which). The receptors were sampled from a man aged 30-40 years who had recovered from COVID-19.

The chain links TRBV18 to TRBJ2-7, with D possibly being TRBD1 (6 bases). CDR1 and CDR2 (germline): KGHSH, LQKENI. CDR3 length: 15 amino acids. Between the trimmed V and J ends, which lost 3 bases and 5 bases, there was a span of 17 bases. The CDR3 DNA sequence: TGTGCCAGCTCACCGAAGACAGGAGGTGAGAACGAGCAGTACTTC. This translates into CASSPKTGGENEQYF. Combining the CDR3 with reference TRBV18 and TRBJ2-7 gives the whole variable domain NAGVMQNPRHLVRRRGQEARLRCSPMKGHSHVYWYRQLPEEGLKFMVYLQKENIIDESGMPKERFSAEFPKEGPSILRIQQVVRGDSAAYFCASSPKTGGENEQYFGPGTRLTVT.

The V gene is TRBV2, the J gene TRBJ2-1; 7 positions agree with TRBD1. The CDR3 spans 14 residues. Trimming at V came to 3 bases and at J to 6 bases, leaving 5 bases not matched to a gene. Germline-derived CDR1 and CDR2 are SNHLY and FYNNEI. The DNA of the CDR3 is TGTGCCAGCAGTGATTTCGCAGGGGGCAATGAGCAGTTCTTC. The encoded protein is CASSDFAGGNEQFF.